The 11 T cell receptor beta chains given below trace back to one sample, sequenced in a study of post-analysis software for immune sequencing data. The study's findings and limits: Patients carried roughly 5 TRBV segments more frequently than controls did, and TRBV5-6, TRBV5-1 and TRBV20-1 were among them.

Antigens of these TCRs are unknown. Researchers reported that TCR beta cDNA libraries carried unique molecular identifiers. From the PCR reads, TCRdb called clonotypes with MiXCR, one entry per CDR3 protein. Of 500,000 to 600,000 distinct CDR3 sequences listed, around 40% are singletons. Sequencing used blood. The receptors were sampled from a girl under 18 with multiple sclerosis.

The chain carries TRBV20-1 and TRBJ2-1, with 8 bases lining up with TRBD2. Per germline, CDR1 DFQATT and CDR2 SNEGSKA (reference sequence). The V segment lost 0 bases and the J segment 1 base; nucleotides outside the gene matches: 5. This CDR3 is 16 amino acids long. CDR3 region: CSARDPGTSSYNEQFF. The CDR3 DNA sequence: TGCAGTGCTAGAGATCCTGGGACTAGTTCCTACAATGAGCAGTTCTTC.

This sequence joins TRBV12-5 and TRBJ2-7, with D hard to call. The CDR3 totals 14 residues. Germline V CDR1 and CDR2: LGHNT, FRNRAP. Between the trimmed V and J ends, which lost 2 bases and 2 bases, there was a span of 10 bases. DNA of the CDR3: TGTGCTAGTGGTTTGTCAGGCGGTACCTACGAGCAGTACTTC. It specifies CASGLSGGTYEQYF.

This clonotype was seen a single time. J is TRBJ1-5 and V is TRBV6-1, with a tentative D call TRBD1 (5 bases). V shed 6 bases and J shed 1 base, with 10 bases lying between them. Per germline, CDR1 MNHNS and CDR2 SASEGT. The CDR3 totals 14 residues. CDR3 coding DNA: TGTGCCAGCAGCCCACAGGACAGCAATCAGCCCCAGCATTTT. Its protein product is CASSPQDSNQPQHF.

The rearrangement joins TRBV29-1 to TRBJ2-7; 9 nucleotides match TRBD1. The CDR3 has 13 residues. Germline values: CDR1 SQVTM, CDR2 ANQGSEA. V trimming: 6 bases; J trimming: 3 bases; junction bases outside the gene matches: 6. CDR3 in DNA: TGCAGCGTCACCCGGGACAGGGACTACGAGCAGTACTTC. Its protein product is CSVTRDRDYEQYF.

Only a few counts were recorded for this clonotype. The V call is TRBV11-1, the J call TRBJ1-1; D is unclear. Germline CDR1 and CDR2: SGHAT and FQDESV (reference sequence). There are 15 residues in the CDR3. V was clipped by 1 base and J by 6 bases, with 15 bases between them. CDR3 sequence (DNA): TGTGCCAGCAGCTTAGGTCCTCCGGTGGGCCCTGAAGCTTTCTTT. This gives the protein CASSLGPPVGPEAFF.

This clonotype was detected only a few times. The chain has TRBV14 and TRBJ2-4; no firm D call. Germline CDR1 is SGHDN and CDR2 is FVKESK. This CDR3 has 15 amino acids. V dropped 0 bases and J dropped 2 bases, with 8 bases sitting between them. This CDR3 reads CASSQDWQTKNIQYF. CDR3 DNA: TGTGCCAGCAGCCAAGATTGGCAAACCAAAAACATTCAGTACTTC.

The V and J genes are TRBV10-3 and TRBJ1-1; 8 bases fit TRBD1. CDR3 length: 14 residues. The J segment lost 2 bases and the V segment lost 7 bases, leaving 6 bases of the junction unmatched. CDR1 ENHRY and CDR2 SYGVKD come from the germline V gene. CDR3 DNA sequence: TGTGCCATCACTTACGGACAGGGAAACACTGAAGCTTTCTTT. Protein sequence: CAITYGQGNTEAFF.

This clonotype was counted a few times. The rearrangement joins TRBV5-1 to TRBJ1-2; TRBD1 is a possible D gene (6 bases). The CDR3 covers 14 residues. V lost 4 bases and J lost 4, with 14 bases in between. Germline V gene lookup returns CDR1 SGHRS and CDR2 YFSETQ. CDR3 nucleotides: TGCGCCAGCAGCCCCTTTCGACAGGCCTATGGCTACACCTTC. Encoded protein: CASSPFRQAYGYTF.

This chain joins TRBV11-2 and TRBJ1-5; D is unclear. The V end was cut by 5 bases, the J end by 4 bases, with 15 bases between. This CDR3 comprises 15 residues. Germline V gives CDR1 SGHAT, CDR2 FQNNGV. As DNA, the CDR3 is TGTGCCAGCAGCCCCGGACGACTGCCTAATCAGCCCCAGCATTTT. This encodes CASSPGRLPNQPQHF.

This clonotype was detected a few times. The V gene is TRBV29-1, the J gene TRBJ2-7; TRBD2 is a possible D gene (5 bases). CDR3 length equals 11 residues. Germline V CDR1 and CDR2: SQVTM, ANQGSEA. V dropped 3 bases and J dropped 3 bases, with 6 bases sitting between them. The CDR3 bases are TGCAGCGTTGATGAGGGCTACGAGCAGTACTTC. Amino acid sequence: CSVDEGYEQYF.

CDR3 residues: CSAKIPIGTF. The CDR3 region has the DNA TGCAGTGCTAAAATACCCATAGGCACCTTC. The chain carries TRBV20-1 and TRBJ1-2; D gene uncertain. The CDR3 is made up of 10 amino acids. Germline V CDR1 and CDR2: DFQATT, SNEGSKA (reference sequence). Trimming cost V 4 bases and J 13 bases, with 13 bases left between them.